The subject of this entry is one TCR beta chain. The antigen is not known. Investigators reverse transcribed all isolated RNA, so they sequenced expressed TCRB transcripts. The method was immunoSEQ multiplex PCR; TCRdb's version includes in-frame clones alone and lacks a portion of them. The sample carries around 190,000 clones, around 13% recorded once. The CDR3 totals 14 residues. The germline CDR1 and CDR2 sequences are MNHEY and SVGAGI. J was trimmed by 5 bases and V by 6 bases; bases with no gene match: 9. These data belong to a study of beta chain features in type 1 diabetes. Whole-study results and caveats: Fewer insertions but more deletions were seen at VDJ junctions in type 1 diabetes patients. A potential influence of HLA type upon TCRB rearrangement remained unresolved herein. When Type 1 diabetes patients were examined, their TCRB CDR3s proved moderately but significantly shorter in all four CD4+ subsets.

One heparinised draw, averaging around 120 mL, was taken per donor. Sequencing used central memory CD4+ T cells from blood. The clonotype comes from a young woman in good health. V is TRBV6-5 and J is TRBJ1-1, with 7 bases fitting TRBD1. CDR3 coding DNA: TGTGCCAGCAGGCTGCAGGGGGTAGGGACTGAAGCTTTCTTT. Translated: CASRLQGVGTEAFF.